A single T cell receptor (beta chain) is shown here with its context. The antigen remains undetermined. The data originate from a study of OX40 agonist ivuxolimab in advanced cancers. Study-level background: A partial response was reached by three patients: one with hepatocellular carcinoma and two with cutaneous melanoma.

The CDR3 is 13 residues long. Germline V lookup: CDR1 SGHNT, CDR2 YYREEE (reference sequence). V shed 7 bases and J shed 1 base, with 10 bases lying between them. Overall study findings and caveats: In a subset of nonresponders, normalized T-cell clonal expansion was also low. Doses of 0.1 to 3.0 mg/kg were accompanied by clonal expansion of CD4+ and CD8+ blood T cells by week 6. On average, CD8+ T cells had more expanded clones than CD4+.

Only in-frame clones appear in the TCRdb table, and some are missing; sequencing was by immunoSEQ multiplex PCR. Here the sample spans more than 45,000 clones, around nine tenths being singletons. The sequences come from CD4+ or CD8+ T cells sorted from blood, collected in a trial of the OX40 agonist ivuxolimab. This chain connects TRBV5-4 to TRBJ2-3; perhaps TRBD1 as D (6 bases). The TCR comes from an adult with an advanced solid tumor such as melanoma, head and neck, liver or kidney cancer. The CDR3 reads CASEDRGTDTQYF. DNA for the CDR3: TGTGCCAGCGAGGACAGAGGCACAGATACGCAGTATTTT.